The rows below give T cell receptor beta chains drawn from one sample of a study of T cell responses to AZD1222 COVID-19 vaccine. TCRdb's copy holds only in-frame clones and misses some; the assay was immunoSEQ multiplex PCR. The sample includes approximately 170,000 clones, just over 90% of them seen just once. The sample consisted of peripheral blood, taken on day 0 of AZD1222 vaccination. These receptors all stem from an adult in good health. Both conserved end residues are part of each CDR3. Each record gives: J gene, V gene, D gene, clone size, CDR3 protein, CDR3 DNA. A D gene is named only where the DNA matches it firmly. Size values are once, few and many counts, or a class for expanded clones, and some rows have none.

J: TRBJ2-3; V: TRBV6-4; D: TRBD2; size: few; CDR3: CASSGNSGWGTDTQYF; DNA: TGTGCCAGCAGTGGAAATAGCGGGTGGGGCACAGATACGCAGTATTTT
J: TRBJ1-2; V: TRBV2; D: -; size: -; CDR3: CASSWTGGGYTF; DNA: TGTGCCAGCAGTTGGACGGGCGGTGGCTACACCTTC
J: TRBJ2-2; V: TRBV2; D: -; size: -; CDR3: CARQNTGELFF; DNA: TGTGCCAGACAGAACACCGGGGAGCTGTTTTTT
J: TRBJ1-2; V: TRBV7-9; D: TRBD1; size: -; CDR3: CASSLKVRDRGLYGYTF; DNA: TGTGCCAGCAGCTTAAAGGTGCGAGACAGGGGGCTTTATGGCTACACCTTC
J: TRBJ1-2; V: TRBV2; D: -; size: -; CDR3: CASRAGTPGEGYTF; DNA: TGTGCCAGCAGGGCCGGGACGCCAGGCGAGGGCTACACCTTC
J: TRBJ2-1; V: TRBV11-2; D: -; size: -; CDR3: CASSLLGGPRNEQFF; DNA: TGTGCCAGCAGCTTATTGGGGGGGCCGAGGAATGAGCAGTTCTTC
J: TRBJ2-3; V: TRBV3-1/TRBV3-2; D: TRBD2; size: -; CDR3: CASSQDYRGTRSGGARTDTQYF; DNA: TGTGCCAGCAGCCAAGATTACAGGGGCACACGGAGCGGGGGGGCCCGCACAGATACGCAGTATTTT
J: TRBJ1-1; V: TRBV10-1; D: TRBD1; size: -; CDR3: CASSEWTGGSKAEAFF; DNA: TGCGCCAGCAGTGAATGGACAGGGGGCTCGAAGGCTGAAGCTTTCTTT
J: TRBJ1-3; V: TRBV11-2; D: -; size: -; CDR3: CASSGGTGNTIYF; DNA: TGTGCCAGCAGCGGAGGTACTGGAAACACCATATATTTT
J: TRBJ1-5; V: TRBV19; D: -; size: -; CDR3: CASTHIALFQPQHF; DNA: TGTGCCAGTACCCACATTGCCCTCTTTCAGCCCCAGCATTTT
J: TRBJ1-2; V: TRBV25-1; D: -; size: once; CDR3: CASSEWSPTANYGYTF; DNA: TGTGCCAGCAGTGAATGGTCGCCGACAGCCAACTATGGCTACACCTTC
J: TRBJ2-1; V: TRBV19; D: -; size: -; CDR3: CASSPTSYNEQFF; DNA: TGTGCCAGTAGTCCGACTAGCTACAATGAGCAGTTCTTC
J: TRBJ2-3; V: TRBV5-1; D: TRBD2; size: -; CDR3: CASSLGPYASGTSEDTQYF; DNA: TGCGCCAGCAGCTTGGGACCATATGCCTCGGGGACTAGCGAAGATACGCAGTATTTT
J: TRBJ1-4; V: TRBV6-5; D: TRBD1; size: -; CDR3: CASSTGTGEAEKLFF; DNA: TGTGCCAGCAGCACCGGGACAGGGGAGGCTGAAAAACTGTTTTTT
J: TRBJ2-2; V: TRBV3-1/TRBV3-2; D: TRBD2; size: -; CDR3: CASSQASGTPGELFF; DNA: TGTGCCAGCAGCCAAGCTAGCGGGACCCCCGGGGAGCTGTTTTTT
J: TRBJ2-1; V: TRBV3-1/TRBV3-2; D: TRBD2; size: -; CDR3: CASSQGLARFF; DNA: TGTGCCAGCAGCCAAGGACTAGCTCGATTCTTC
J: TRBJ1-1; V: TRBV27; D: -; size: few; CDR3: CASSLQVGMNTEAFF; DNA: TGTGCCAGCAGTTTACAGGTGGGAATGAACACTGAAGCTTTCTTT
J: TRBJ1-6; V: TRBV5-6; D: -; size: -; CDR3: CASSFPRGNSSPLHF; DNA: TGTGCCAGCAGCTTTCCCAGGGGAAATAGTTCACCCCTCCACTTT
J: TRBJ2-1; V: TRBV5-6; D: TRBD2; size: -; CDR3: CASKRKSGRPYNEQFF; DNA: TGTGCCAGCAAACGGAAAAGCGGGAGGCCATACAATGAGCAGTTCTTC
J: TRBJ1-1; V: TRBV28; D: -; size: -; CDR3: CGWRLNDGTEAFF; DNA: TGTGGGTGGAGGCTCAACGACGGCACTGAAGCTTTCTTT
J: TRBJ2-1; V: TRBV19; D: TRBD1; size: once; CDR3: CASSDWDRSHNEQFF; DNA: TGTGCCAGTAGTGATTGGGACAGAAGCCACAATGAGCAGTTCTTC
J: TRBJ1-5; V: TRBV7-9; D: TRBD1; size: -; CDR3: CASSLGWDSQHF; DNA: TGTGCCAGCAGCTTAGGTTGGGACAGCCAGCATTTT
J: TRBJ2-5; V: TRBV3-1/TRBV3-2; D: TRBD2; size: -; CDR3: CASSRGLAGGAYQETQYF; DNA: TGTGCCAGCAGCCGAGGGCTAGCGGGGGGAGCGTACCAAGAGACCCAGTACTTC
J: TRBJ1-1; V: TRBV25-1; D: -; size: -; CDR3: CASSRDMNTEAFF; DNA: TGTGCCAGCAGTCGGGACATGAACACTGAAGCTTTCTTT
J: TRBJ2-1; V: TRBV18; D: TRBD2; size: -; CDR3: CASSPPVSGRANNEQFF; DNA: TGTGCCAGCTCACCACCAGTAAGCGGGAGGGCCAACAATGAGCAGTTCTTC
J: TRBJ1-1; V: TRBV5-4; D: TRBD1; size: -; CDR3: CASSFNRGNTEAFF; DNA: TGTGCCAGCAGCTTCAACAGGGGAAACACTGAAGCTTTCTTT
J: TRBJ1-2; V: TRBV7-9; D: -; size: -; CDR3: CASSLGGGGYTF; DNA: TGTGCCAGCAGCTTAGGAGGGGGTGGCTACACCTTC
J: TRBJ1-5; V: TRBV2; D: -; size: -; CDR3: CASTRQPNQPQHF; DNA: TGTGCCAGCACCCGACAGCCCAATCAGCCCCAGCATTTT
J: TRBJ1-3; V: TRBV3-1/TRBV3-2; D: -; size: -; CDR3: CASSLRNLGTLLGGNTIYF; DNA: TGTGCCAGCAGCCTCAGAAACCTGGGTACGCTTTTGGGAGGAAACACCATATATTTT
J: TRBJ2-3; V: TRBV27; D: TRBD2; size: -; CDR3: CASSTVGGYDTQYF; DNA: TGTGCCAGCAGTACGGTGGGGGGGTATGATACGCAGTATTTT
J: TRBJ1-1; V: TRBV6-5; D: -; size: -; CDR3: CASSYYSWSLTEAFF; DNA: TGTGCCAGCAGTTATTACAGTTGGAGCCTCACTGAAGCTTTCTTT